What follows describes a single T cell receptor (beta chain). Donors showed nominal health when sampled, although they likely had unrecorded immune exposures. The data belong to a study of cytomegalovirus exposure and HLA in healthy donors. The PCR employed 60 Vbeta primers together with 13 Jbeta primers. Clones were sequenced by immunoSEQ multiplex PCR, and TCRdb holds only the in-frame ones, with some missing. This table has roughly 120,000 clones, 65% to 75% appearing once. CDR1 is MNHNS and CDR2 is SASEGT in the germline V gene. V lost 1 base and J lost 5, with 11 bases in between. The CDR3 is made up of 14 amino acids.

The sample was PBMCs. The rearrangement links TRBV6-1 to TRBJ1-1; D is uncertain. The receptor was isolated from a middle-aged man in good health and CMV-seropositive. CDR3 residues: CASSEGGETTEAFF. The CDR3 nucleotides read TGTGCCAGCAGTGAAGGTGGGGAGACGACTGAAGCTTTCTTT.